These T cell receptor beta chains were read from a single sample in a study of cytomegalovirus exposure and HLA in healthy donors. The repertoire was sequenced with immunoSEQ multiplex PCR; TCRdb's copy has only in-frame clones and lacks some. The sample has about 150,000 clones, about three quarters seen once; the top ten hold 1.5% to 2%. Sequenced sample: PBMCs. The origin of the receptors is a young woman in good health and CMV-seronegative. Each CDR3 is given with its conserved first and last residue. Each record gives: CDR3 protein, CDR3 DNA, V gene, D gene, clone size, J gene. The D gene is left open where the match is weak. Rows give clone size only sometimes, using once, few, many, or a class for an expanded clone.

CDR3: CASSSWEEKQYF; DNA: TGTGCCAGCAGCTCCTGGGAGGAGAAGCAGTACTTC; V: TRBV7-6; D: -; size: -; J: TRBJ2-7
CDR3: CASSQDVAASTDTQYF; DNA: TGCGCCAGCAGCCAAGATGTAGCGGCAAGCACAGATACGCAGTATTTT; V: TRBV4-3; D: -; size: -; J: TRBJ2-3
CDR3: CASSTGTGAGYGYTF; DNA: TGTGCCAGCAGTACCGGGACAGGGGCTGGGTATGGCTACACCTTC; V: TRBV6-1; D: TRBD1; size: -; J: TRBJ1-2
CDR3: CASTGTPGNTIYF; DNA: TGTGCCAGCACGGGAACCCCTGGAAACACCATATATTTT; V: TRBV6-1; D: -; size: once; J: TRBJ1-3
CDR3: CASSPGQANTGELFF; DNA: TGTGCCAGCAGCCCGGGACAGGCGAACACCGGGGAGCTGTTTTTT; V: TRBV7-3; D: TRBD1; size: -; J: TRBJ2-2
CDR3: CASSIVLAGGGNEQFF; DNA: TGTGCCAGTAGTATAGTTCTAGCGGGGGGCGGGAATGAGCAGTTCTTC; V: TRBV19; D: TRBD2; size: -; J: TRBJ2-1
CDR3: CASSRTGIEQYF; DNA: TGTGCCAGCAGCCGGACAGGGATCGAGCAGTACTTC; V: TRBV7-2; D: TRBD1; size: -; J: TRBJ2-7
CDR3: CASRRDRVSNQPQHF; DNA: TGTGCCAGCAGAAGGGACAGGGTGAGCAATCAGCCCCAGCATTTT; V: TRBV2; D: TRBD1; size: -; J: TRBJ1-5
CDR3: CASSRDRSTGELFF; DNA: TGTGCCAGCAGCCGGGACAGGAGTACCGGGGAGCTGTTTTTT; V: TRBV7-3; D: TRBD1; size: -; J: TRBJ2-2
CDR3: CASSVAEANNYGYTF; DNA: TGTGCCAGCAGCGTAGCTGAGGCGAATAACTATGGCTACACCTTC; V: TRBV9; D: -; size: once; J: TRBJ1-2
CDR3: CASSQLVGASEAFF; DNA: TGTGCCAGCAGCCAATTAGTAGGGGCGTCTGAAGCTTTCTTT; V: TRBV7-2; D: -; size: -; J: TRBJ1-1
CDR3: CASPWTSRSTDTQYF; DNA: TGTGCCAGCCCCTGGACTAGCCGAAGCACAGATACGCAGTATTTT; V: TRBV5-8; D: TRBD2; size: -; J: TRBJ2-3
CDR3: CASSYDPFARTGELFF; DNA: TGTGCCAGCAGTTACGACCCATTTGCTAGGACCGGGGAGCTGTTTTTT; V: TRBV6-5; D: -; size: -; J: TRBJ2-2
CDR3: CASSLKSGRGGELFF; DNA: TGTGCCAGCAGCTTAAAATCAGGGAGGGGCGGGGAGCTGTTTTTT; V: TRBV7-8; D: TRBD2; size: -; J: TRBJ2-2
CDR3: CASKTSGEVYEQYF; DNA: TGTGCCAGTAAGACTAGCGGGGAGGTCTACGAGCAGTACTTC; V: TRBV19; D: TRBD2; size: -; J: TRBJ2-7
CDR3: CASSPGQGPVDTQYF; DNA: TGCGCCAGCAGCCCCGGACAGGGGCCAGTCGATACGCAGTATTTT; V: TRBV5-1; D: TRBD1; size: -; J: TRBJ2-3
CDR3: CASGLRGLLGYTF; DNA: TGTGCCAGCGGTCTTAGGGGGCTCTTAGGCTACACCTTC; V: TRBV6-5; D: TRBD1; size: -; J: TRBJ1-2
CDR3: CASSLGGSNYGYTF; DNA: TGTGCCAGCAGTTTGGGGGGATCTAACTATGGCTACACCTTC; V: TRBV27; D: -; size: -; J: TRBJ1-2
CDR3: CASSSGLAGGYNEQFF; DNA: TGTGCCAGCAGCTCAGGACTAGCGGGGGGTTACAATGAGCAGTTCTTC; V: TRBV9; D: TRBD2; size: -; J: TRBJ2-1
CDR3: CASSLNRSRDRLHF; DNA: TGTGCCAGTAGTCTTAACAGAAGTCGGGACAGGTTACACTTT; V: TRBV19; D: TRBD1; size: -; J: TRBJ1-6
CDR3: CASSTRTGKNTEAFF; DNA: TGCGCCAGCAGCACCCGGACAGGCAAAAACACTGAAGCTTTCTTT; V: TRBV5-1; D: TRBD1; size: -; J: TRBJ1-1
CDR3: CASSLPGYGYTF; DNA: TGTGCCAGCAGCTTGCCGGGCTATGGCTACACCTTC; V: TRBV5-4; D: -; size: few; J: TRBJ1-2
CDR3: CASSLRGQNYGYTF; DNA: TGTGCCAGCAGTTTAAGAGGACAGAACTATGGCTACACCTTC; V: TRBV27; D: -; size: -; J: TRBJ1-2
CDR3: CSVAGNSNQPQHF; DNA: TGCAGCGTTGCGGGTAATAGCAATCAGCCCCAGCATTTT; V: TRBV29-1; D: -; size: -; J: TRBJ1-5
CDR3: CASSYRGSTEAFF; DNA: TGCGCCAGCAGCTACAGGGGGAGCACTGAAGCTTTCTTT; V: TRBV4-1; D: TRBD1; size: -; J: TRBJ1-1
CDR3: CASSRSGSNQPQHF; DNA: TGTGCCAGCAGCCGCTCGGGGAGCAATCAGCCCCAGCATTTT; V: TRBV5-4; D: -; size: -; J: TRBJ1-5